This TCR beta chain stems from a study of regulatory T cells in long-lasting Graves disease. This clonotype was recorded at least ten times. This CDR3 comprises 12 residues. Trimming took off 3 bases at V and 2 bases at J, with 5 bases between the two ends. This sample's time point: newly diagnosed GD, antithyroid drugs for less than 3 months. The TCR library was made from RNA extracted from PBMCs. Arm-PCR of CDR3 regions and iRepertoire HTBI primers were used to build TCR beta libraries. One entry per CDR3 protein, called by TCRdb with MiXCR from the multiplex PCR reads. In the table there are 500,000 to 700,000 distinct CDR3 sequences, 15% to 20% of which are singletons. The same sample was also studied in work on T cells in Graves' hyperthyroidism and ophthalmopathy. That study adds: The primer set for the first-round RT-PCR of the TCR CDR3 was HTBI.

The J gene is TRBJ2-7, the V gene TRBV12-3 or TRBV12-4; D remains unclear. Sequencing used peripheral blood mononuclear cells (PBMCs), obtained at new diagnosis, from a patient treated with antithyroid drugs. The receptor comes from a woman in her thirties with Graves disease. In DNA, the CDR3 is TGTGCCAGCAGTTTTGTCACCTACGAGCAGTACTTC. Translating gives CASSFVTYEQYF.